This T cell receptor (beta chain) was sequenced during a study of cytomegalovirus exposure and HLA in healthy donors. As concerns this clone: Other DNA variants within this sample encode the same CDR3.

Germline V lookup: CDR1 WNHNN, CDR2 SYGVQD (reference sequence). V lost 2 bases and J lost 4; bases outside the gene matches: 6. CDR3 length: 15 residues. Amplification used 60 Vbeta primers and 13 Jbeta primers. The repertoire was sequenced with immunoSEQ multiplex PCR; TCRdb's copy has only in-frame clones and lacks some. Among around 120,000 clones listed, around 75% were seen once. J is TRBJ1-1 and V is TRBV10-1; TRBD1 aligns across 8 bases. Input material: PBMCs. The source of this sequence is a woman between 18 and 30 years old in good health and CMV-seronegative. The CDR3 DNA sequence: TGCGCCAGCAGTGAGACCACAGGGGGAGGCACTGAAGCTTTCTTT. Translation gives CASSETTGGGTEAFF.